One sample yielded the 2 T cell receptor beta chains listed below, sequenced in a study of T-cell reconstitution after alpha-beta-depleted transplantation in children. Preparing the TCRbeta library involved the use of unique molecular identifiers. Each CDR3 protein gets one entry after TCRdb re-called the PCR reads with MiXCR. The sample has around 600,000 distinct CDR3 sequences; 20% to 25% are singletons. This specimen was PBMCs, mostly from graft donor cells, taken 360 days after TCRalphabeta/CD19-depleted stem cell transplant. These TCRs come from a boy less than two years old who had a stem cell transplant for acute myeloid leukemia, so the T cells may come from the graft donor.

This clonotype appeared many times. V and J are TRBV5-6 and TRBJ2-5, with TRBD2 matching over 8 bases. J was trimmed by 5 bases and V by 2 bases; bases with no gene match: 14. CDR1 and CDR2 from the germline V gene are SGHDT and YYEEEE. This CDR3 spans 17 amino acids. This chain's CDR3 is CASSFLIAGLRLETQYF. Here the CDR3 DNA reads TGTGCCAGCAGCTTCTTGATAGCGGGGTTGCGCCTGGAGACCCAGTACTTC.

This clonotype was observed a handful of times. V and J are TRBV5-5 and TRBJ2-1, with a weak D call TRBD2 (5 bases). The V end was cut by 5 bases, the J end by 4 bases, with 13 bases between. Germline V lookup: CDR1 SGHKS, CDR2 YYEKEE (reference sequence). The CDR3 contains 14 residues. CDR3: CASSPERGYNEQFF. The CDR3 DNA sequence: TGTGCCAGCAGTCCCGAAAGAGGGTACAATGAGCAGTTCTTC.